These T cell receptor beta chains were read from a single sample in a study of human T cells and chemical hapten exposure. TCRdb reprocessed the RACE reads via MiXCR and lists one record per CDR3 protein. The sample records 350,000 or so distinct CDR3 sequences, approximately 6.3% being singletons. Sequenced material: whole blood, taken in connection with sensitization to the hapten diphenylcyclopropenone (DPC). The source is a young woman with alopecia areata. Some clones in this sample may be carry-over from other donors' samples. CDR3s include the opening cysteine and the closing phenylalanine or tryptophan. D genes are given only for firm matches. Only part of the rows carry a size: once, few, many, or a class if the clone is expanded.

cdr3_length	d_call	v_call	clone_size	j_call	cdr3_aa	cdr3_nt
13	NA	TRBV14	few	TRBJ2-2	CASSQAGARRMFF	TGTGCCAGCAGCCAAGCGGGGGCCAGGAGGATGTTTTTT
14	NA	TRBV7-8	many	TRBJ2-1	CASSERQIYNEQFF	TGTGCCAGCAGCGAAAGACAGATATACAATGAGCAGTTCTTC
15	TRBD2	TRBV11-2	many	TRBJ2-3	CASSLGLARTDTQYF	TGTGCCAGCAGCTTGGGACTAGCCCGCACAGATACGCAGTATTTT
16	NA	TRBV6-2/TRBV6-3	few	TRBJ1-1	CASSYSNNRRNTEAFF	TGTGCCAGCAGTTACTCGAATAACAGACGGAACACTGAAGCTTTCTTT
16	TRBD2	TRBV25-1	many	TRBJ2-6	CASKEGGAKGANVLTF	TGTGCCAGCAAGGAGGGAGGGGCGAAGGGGGCCAACGTCCTGACTTTC
17	NA	TRBV4-2	many	TRBJ2-3	CASSPLSVGGSTDTQYF	TGTGCCAGCAGCCCCCTTTCAGTGGGGGGAAGCACAGATACGCAGTATTTT
14	NA	TRBV5-5	many	TRBJ1-1	CASSQKTQYTEAFF	TGTGCCAGCAGCCAAAAAACTCAATACACTGAAGCTTTCTTT
16	NA	TRBV4-3	many	TRBJ2-1	CASSHLTSRGHNEQFF	TGCGCCAGCAGCCACCTAACGTCGCGGGGGCACAATGAGCAGTTCTTC
14	TRBD2	TRBV2	NA	TRBJ2-1	CASRSGTSHNEQFF	TGTGCCAGCCGTTCGGGGACTAGTCACAATGAGCAGTTCTTC
14	NA	TRBV4-1	few	TRBJ1-6	CASSQRGYNSPLHF	TGCGCCAGCAGCCAACGGGGGTATAATTCACCCCTCCACTTT
15	TRBD2	TRBV7-7	many	TRBJ2-5	CASSASGGPQETQYF	TGTGCTAGCAGCGCTAGCGGGGGCCCCCAAGAGACCCAGTACTTC
14	NA	TRBV6-2/TRBV6-3	many	TRBJ1-6	CASSFEVGGSPLHF	TGTGCCAGCAGTTTTGAAGTCGGGGGTTCACCCCTCCACTTT
12	NA	TRBV3-1	NA	TRBJ2-5	CASSQPRGTQYF	TGTGCCAGCAGCCAACCAAGAGGGACCCAGTACTTC
16	NA	TRBV9	NA	TRBJ2-2	CASSVVGSGNTGELFF	TGTGCCAGCAGCGTAGTAGGTAGCGGAAACACCGGGGAGCTGTTTTTT
14	TRBD1	TRBV3-1	NA	TRBJ1-1	CASSHQTGGGEAFF	TGTGCCAGCAGCCATCAGACAGGGGGCGGTGAAGCTTTCTTT
15	NA	TRBV14	NA	TRBJ2-7	CASSHYSVLAYEQYF	TGTGCCAGCAGCCACTATTCAGTTCTGGCTTACGAGCAGTACTTC
14	TRBD1	TRBV12-5	NA	TRBJ1-5	CASGLQGSNQPQHF	TGTGCTAGTGGTTTACAGGGGAGCAATCAGCCCCAGCATTTT
12	NA	TRBV12-3/TRBV12-4	few	TRBJ1-5	CASTLGGEPQHF	TGTGCCAGCACCCTAGGGGGGGAGCCCCAGCATTTT
17	TRBD2	TRBV29-1	many	TRBJ2-3	CSVSTPGTSGGTDTQYF	TGCAGCGTGAGCACGCCCGGGACTAGCGGGGGCACAGATACGCAGTATTTT
17	TRBD2	TRBV27	few	TRBJ2-3	CASSFWAGGASTDTQYF	TGTGCCAGCAGTTTTTGGGCCGGGGGGGCCAGCACAGATACGCAGTATTTT
14	NA	TRBV7-2	NA	TRBJ1-4	CASSLQRGNEKLFF	TGTGCCAGCAGCCTACAGAGGGGCAATGAAAAACTGTTTTTT
11	NA	TRBV12-3/TRBV12-4	NA	TRBJ2-7	CASRGLYEQYF	TGTGCCAGCAGGGGACTGTACGAGCAGTACTTC
15	NA	TRBV27	NA	TRBJ2-7	CASSFMGDPSYEQYF	TGTGCCAGCAGTTTTATGGGGGATCCTTCCTACGAGCAGTACTTC
15	TRBD1	TRBV23-1	many	TRBJ2-2	CASLGQTRSIGELFF	TGCGCCAGCTTGGGACAGACCAGAAGTATCGGGGAGCTGTTTTTT
17	NA	TRBV5-1	many	TRBJ2-7	CASSLTGQRSKPGEQYF	TGCGCCAGCAGCTTAACAGGGCAACGCTCCAAACCGGGGGAGCAGTACTTC
17	NA	TRBV7-2	NA	TRBJ2-2	CASSLGVRGSRTGELFF	TGTGCCAGCAGCTTAGGAGTGCGGGGTAGTAGGACCGGGGAGCTGTTTTTT
13	TRBD1	TRBV29-1	NA	TRBJ1-4	CSAERDRGEKLFF	TGCAGCGCTGAGCGGGACAGGGGTGAAAAACTGTTTTTT